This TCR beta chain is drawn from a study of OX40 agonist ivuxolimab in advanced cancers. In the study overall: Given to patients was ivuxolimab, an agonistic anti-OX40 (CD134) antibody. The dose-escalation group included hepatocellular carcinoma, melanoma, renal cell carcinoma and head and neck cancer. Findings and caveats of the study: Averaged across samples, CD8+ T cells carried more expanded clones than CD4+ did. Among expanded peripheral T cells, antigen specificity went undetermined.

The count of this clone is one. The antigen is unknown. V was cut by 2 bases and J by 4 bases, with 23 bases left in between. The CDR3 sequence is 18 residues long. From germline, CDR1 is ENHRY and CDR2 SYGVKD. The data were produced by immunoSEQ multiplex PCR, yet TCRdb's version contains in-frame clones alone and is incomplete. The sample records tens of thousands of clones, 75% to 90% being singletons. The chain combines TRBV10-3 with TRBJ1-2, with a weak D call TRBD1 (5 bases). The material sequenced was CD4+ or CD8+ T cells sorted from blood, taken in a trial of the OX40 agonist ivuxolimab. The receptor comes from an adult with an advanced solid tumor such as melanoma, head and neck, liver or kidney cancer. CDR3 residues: CAISEPNRGTPTGYGYTF. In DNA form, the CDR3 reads TGTGCCATCAGTGAGCCGAATCGTGGGACTCCCACCGGCTATGGCTACACCTTC.